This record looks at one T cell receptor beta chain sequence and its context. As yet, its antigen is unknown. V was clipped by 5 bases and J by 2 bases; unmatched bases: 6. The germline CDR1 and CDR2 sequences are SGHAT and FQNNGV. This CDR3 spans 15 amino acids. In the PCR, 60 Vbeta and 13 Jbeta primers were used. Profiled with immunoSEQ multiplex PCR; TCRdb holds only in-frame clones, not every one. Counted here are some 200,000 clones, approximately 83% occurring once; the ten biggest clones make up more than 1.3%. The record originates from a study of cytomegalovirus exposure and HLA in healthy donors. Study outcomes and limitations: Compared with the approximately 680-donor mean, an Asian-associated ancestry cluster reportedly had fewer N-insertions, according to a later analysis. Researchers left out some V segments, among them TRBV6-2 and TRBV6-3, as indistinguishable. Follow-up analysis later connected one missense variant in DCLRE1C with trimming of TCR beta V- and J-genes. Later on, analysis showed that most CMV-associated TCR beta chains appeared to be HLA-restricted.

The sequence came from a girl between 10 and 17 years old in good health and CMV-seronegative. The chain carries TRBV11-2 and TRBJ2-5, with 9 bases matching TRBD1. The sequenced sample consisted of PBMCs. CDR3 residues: CASSRDRATQETQYF. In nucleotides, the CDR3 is TGTGCCAGCAGCAGGGACAGGGCGACACAAGAGACCCAGTACTTC.